The 10 T cell receptor beta chains in this list originate from one sample, sequenced in a study of cytomegalovirus exposure and HLA in healthy donors. This PCR relied on a set of 60 Vbeta primers and 13 Jbeta primers. The method was immunoSEQ multiplex PCR; TCRdb's version includes in-frame clones alone and lacks a portion of them. This repertoire includes under 200,000 clones. The sample consisted of PBMCs. All receptors derive from a man aged 25-45 years in good health and CMV-seronegative.

The CDR3 spells CASSPYRQGSTDTQYF. CDR3 nucleotides: TGTGCCAGCTCGCCCTATCGACAGGGGAGCACAGATACGCAGTATTTT. V is TRBV18 and J is TRBJ2-3, with 8 positions matching TRBD1. Germline CDR1 and CDR2: KGHSH and LQKENI. This CDR3 has 16 amino acids. The junction had 8 bases not matched to a gene; V was cut back by 6 bases and J by 0 bases.

The chain joins TRBV2 to TRBJ1-6, with 10 bases fitting TRBD1. V was clipped by 3 bases and J by 13 bases; unmatched bases: 6. Germline V gene lookup returns CDR1 SNHLY and CDR2 FYNNEI. The CDR3 sequence is 14 residues long. The CDR3 region has the DNA TGTGCCAGCAGTGACTCCGACAGGGGGCCTCCCCTCCACTTT. It codes for CASSDSDRGPPLHF.

The chain is built from TRBV19 and TRBJ2-5; possible D gene TRBD2, 6 bases. V lost 5 bases, J lost 8 bases, and 18 bases lay in between. Germline-derived CDR1 and CDR2 are LNHDA and SQIVND (reference sequence). The length of the CDR3 is 14 residues. CDR3 amino acids: CASSWDGRKDTQYF. CDR3 sequence (DNA): TGTGCCAGTAGTTGGGACGGGAGAAAGGATACCCAGTACTTC.

V and J are TRBV7-8 and TRBJ2-1; 14 bases align to TRBD2. The germline V gene encodes CDR1 SGHVS and CDR2 FQNEAQ. The CDR3 extends over 16 amino acids. V lost 1 base and J lost 10; bases outside the gene matches: 6. CDR3: CASSLEGLAGANEQFF. The CDR3 region has the DNA TGTGCCAGCAGCTTAGAGGGACTAGCGGGAGCAAACGAGCAGTTCTTC.

This chain joins TRBV27 and TRBJ2-5, with D possibly matching TRBD2 (6 bases). The DNA matches TRBJ2-7 better at its end, which makes the J call doubtful. The CDR3 loop spans 16 amino acids. Per the germline V gene, CDR1 is MNHEY and CDR2 is SMNVEV (reference sequence). The CDR3 sequence is CASAPGAGFSSYEQYF. The DNA of the CDR3 is TGTGCCAGCGCCCCAGGAGCGGGTTTTAGCTCCTACGAGCAGTACTTC.

The chain uses TRBV19 and TRBJ2-6, with a tentative D call TRBD2 (6 bases). There are 16 residues in the CDR3. The V gene lost 3 bases and the J gene lost 0 bases, with 9 bases spanning the gap. Germline loops: CDR1 LNHDA, CDR2 SQIVND (reference sequence). Here the CDR3 reads CASSMGGSSGANVLTF. The CDR3 DNA reads TGTGCCAGTAGTATGGGGGGAAGCTCTGGGGCCAACGTCCTGACTTTC.

As for this clone: At one boundary the junction diverges from the germline segment, which might be a read error. This specimen includes other DNA sequences encoding the same CDR3. V and J are TRBV29-1 and TRBJ2-6; TRBD1 matches 8 bases. The CDR3 runs to 16 residues. Germline assignment: CDR1 SQVTM and CDR2 ANQGSEA. The CDR3 protein is CSVESGGVTGANVLTF. The CDR3 nucleotides read TGCAGCGTTGAATCAGGGGGCGTAACCGGGGCCAACGTCCTGACCTTC.

The V and J genes are TRBV7-9 and TRBJ2-1; 9 positions agree with TRBD2. V lost 5 bases and J lost 4; bases outside the gene matches: 9. In germline, CDR1 is SEHNR, CDR2 FQNEAQ (reference sequence). The CDR3 is 16 amino acids. The CDR3 bases are TGTGCCAGCAGCCTCCCGGCGGGGGGGCAATACAATGAGCAGTTCTTC. Amino acid sequence: CASSLPAGGQYNEQFF.

The CDR3 bases are TGCAGCGTCGCGAGCGGGAGAGACCCAGATACGCAGTATTTT. It yields the protein CSVASGRDPDTQYF. The V call is TRBV29-1, the J call TRBJ2-3; 8 bases map to TRBD2. The germline V gene encodes CDR1 SQVTM and CDR2 ANQGSEA. The CDR3 is 14 amino acids. V gave up 6 bases and J gave up 4 bases; unmatched junction bases: 9.

V is TRBV2 and J is TRBJ1-5; tentatively, D is TRBD1 (6 bases). The germline gives CDR1 SNHLY, CDR2 FYNNEI. Trimming shortened V by 2 bases and J by 3 bases, and 11 bases separated the two germline ends. The CDR3 covers 15 residues. In DNA form, the CDR3 reads TGTGCCAGCAGTGAATTAGACAGGCTCAATCAGCCCCAGCATTTT. Its protein product is CASSELDRLNQPQHF.